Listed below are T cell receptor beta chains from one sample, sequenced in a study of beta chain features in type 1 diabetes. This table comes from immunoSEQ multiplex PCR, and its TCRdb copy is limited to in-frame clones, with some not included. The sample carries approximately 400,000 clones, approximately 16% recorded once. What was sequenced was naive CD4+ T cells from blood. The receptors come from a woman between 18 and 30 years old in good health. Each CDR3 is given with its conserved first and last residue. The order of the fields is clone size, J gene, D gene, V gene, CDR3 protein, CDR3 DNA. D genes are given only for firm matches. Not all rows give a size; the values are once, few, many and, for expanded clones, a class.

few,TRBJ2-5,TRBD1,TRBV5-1,CASSPTRGLETQYF,TGCGCCAGCAGCCCTACCAGGGGGCTGGAGACCCAGTACTTC
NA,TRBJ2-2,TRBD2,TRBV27,CASSWTSGVNTGELFF,TGTGCCAGCAGTTGGACTAGCGGGGTGAACACCGGGGAGCTGTTTTTT
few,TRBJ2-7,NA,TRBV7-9,CASSLARDEQYF,TGTGCCAGCAGCTTAGCTAGAGACGAGCAGTACTTC
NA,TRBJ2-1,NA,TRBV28,CASSLFHRNNEQFF,TGTGCCAGCAGTTTATTTCACAGGAACAATGAGCAGTTCTTC
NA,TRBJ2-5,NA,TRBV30,CAWSARTWYQETQYF,TGTGCCTGGAGCGCGCGTACTTGGTACCAAGAGACCCAGTACTTC
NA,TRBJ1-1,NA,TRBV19,CASKIHSGLAEAFF,TGTGCCAGTAAAATCCACTCCGGTCTAGCGGAAGCTTTCTTT
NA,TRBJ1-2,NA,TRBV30,CAWSVTVYGYTF,TGTGCCTGGAGTGTAACAGTTTATGGCTACACCTTC
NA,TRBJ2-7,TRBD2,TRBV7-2,CASSPRTSGYEQYF,TGTGCCAGCAGCCCTCGGACTAGCGGCTACGAGCAGTACTTC
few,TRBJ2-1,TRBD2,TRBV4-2,CASSQGWLAGDHEQFF,TGTGCCAGCAGCCAAGGGTGGCTAGCGGGAGACCATGAGCAGTTCTTC
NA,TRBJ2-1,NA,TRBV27,CASSPFIGEGYNEQFF,TGTGCCAGCAGTCCCTTTATCGGGGAAGGTTACAATGAGCAGTTCTTC
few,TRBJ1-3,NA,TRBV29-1,CSVDDSPGNTIYF,TGCAGCGTTGACGACAGTCCTGGAAACACCATATATTTT
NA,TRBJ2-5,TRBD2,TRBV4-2,CASSGRAPETQYF,TGTGCCAGCAGCGGGAGGGCCCCAGAGACCCAGTACTTC
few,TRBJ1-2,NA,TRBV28,CASSSGLIQAGYTF,TGTGCCAGCAGTTCGGGACTTATACAGGCTGGCTACACCTTC
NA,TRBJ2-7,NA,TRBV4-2,CASSQDKERQSSYEQYF,TGTGCCAGCAGCCAAGACAAAGAGAGACAGAGCTCCTACGAGCAGTACTTC
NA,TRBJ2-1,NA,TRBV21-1,CASIKLAGSSYNEQFF,TGTGCCAGCATCAAACTTGCGGGGAGCTCCTACAATGAGCAGTTCTTC
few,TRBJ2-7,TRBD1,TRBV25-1,CASTGGQGIHEQYF,TGTGCCAGCACAGGGGGACAGGGGATCCACGAGCAGTACTTC
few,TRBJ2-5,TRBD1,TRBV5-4,CASSSWTGQETQYF,TGTGCCAGCAGCTCTTGGACAGGCCAAGAGACCCAGTACTTC
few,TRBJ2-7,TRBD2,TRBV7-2,CASSLELRLAGGGYEQYF,TGTGCCAGCAGCTTAGAGCTTAGACTAGCGGGAGGTGGTTACGAGCAGTACTTC
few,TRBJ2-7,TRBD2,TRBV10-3,CAINRGASGRGSSYEQYF,TGTGCCATCAATCGAGGAGCTAGCGGGAGGGGAAGCTCCTACGAGCAGTACTTC
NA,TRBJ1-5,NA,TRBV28,CASSSGFQPQHF,TGTGCCAGCAGTTCAGGGTTTCAGCCCCAGCATTTT
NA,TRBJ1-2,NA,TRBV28,CASSSPGSFYGYTF,TGTGCCAGCAGTTCCCCCGGGTCCTTCTATGGCTACACCTTC
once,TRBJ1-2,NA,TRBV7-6,CASSFPLSGKDGYTF,TGTGCCAGCAGCTTTCCTTTGTCGGGGAAGGATGGCTACACCTTC
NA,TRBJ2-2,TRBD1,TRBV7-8,CASSFRQGNTGELFF,TGTGCCAGCAGCTTTCGACAGGGGAACACCGGGGAGCTGTTTTTT
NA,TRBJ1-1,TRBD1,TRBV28,CASSLGQGGSEAFF,TGTGCCAGCAGTTTGGGACAGGGAGGGTCTGAAGCTTTCTTT
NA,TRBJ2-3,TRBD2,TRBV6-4,CASSEEAGGTDTQYF,TGTGCCAGCAGTGAAGAAGCGGGAGGCACAGATACGCAGTATTTT
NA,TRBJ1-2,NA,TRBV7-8,CASSLGLNYGYTF,TGTGCCAGCAGCTTGGGACTTAACTATGGCTACACCTTC
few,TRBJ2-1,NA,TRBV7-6,CASGRGASSYNEQFF,TGTGCCAGCGGAAGGGGCGCAAGCTCCTACAATGAGCAGTTCTTC
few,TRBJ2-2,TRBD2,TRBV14,CASSLGLAGGITGELFF,TGTGCCAGCAGCCTGGGACTAGCGGGAGGAATTACCGGGGAGCTGTTTTTT
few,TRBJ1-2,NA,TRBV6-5,CASSYSNSGSGYTF,TGTGCCAGCAGTTACTCGAACAGTGGTTCGGGCTACACCTTC
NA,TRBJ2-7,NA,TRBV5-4,CASSSRQDAYEQYF,TGTGCCAGCAGCTCCCGACAGGACGCCTACGAGCAGTACTTC
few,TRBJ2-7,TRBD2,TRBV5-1,CASSSPRAGGPENEQYF,TGCGCCAGCAGCTCCCCGAGGGCGGGAGGGCCGGAGAATGAGCAGTACTTC
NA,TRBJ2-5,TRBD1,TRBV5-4,CASSQGTDQETQYF,TGTGCCAGCAGCCAGGGGACAGACCAAGAGACCCAGTACTTC
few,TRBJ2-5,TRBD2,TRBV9,CASSTAGGPGQETQYF,TGTGCCAGCAGCACTGCGGGAGGGCCGGGGCAAGAGACCCAGTACTTC
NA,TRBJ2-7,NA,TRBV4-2,CASSQGERGMYEQYF,TGTGCCAGCAGCCAAGGAGAAAGGGGGATGTACGAGCAGTACTTC
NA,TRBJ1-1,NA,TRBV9,CASSPRRRNTEAFF,TGTGCCAGCAGCCCCAGACGGAGGAACACTGAAGCTTTCTTT
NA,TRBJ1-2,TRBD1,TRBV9,CASSVDGQVYGYTF,TGTGCCAGCAGCGTAGATGGACAGGTATATGGCTACACCTTC
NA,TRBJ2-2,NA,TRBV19,CASSMNGASTGELFF,TGTGCCAGTAGTATGAATGGGGCGAGCACCGGGGAGCTGTTTTTT
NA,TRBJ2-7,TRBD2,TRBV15,CATSRGGLAYEQYF,TGTGCCACCAGCAGAGGGGGACTAGCCTACGAGCAGTACTTC
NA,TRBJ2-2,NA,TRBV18,CASSLRTAVNTGELFF,TGTGCCAGCTCACTCCGGACAGCCGTAAACACCGGGGAGCTGTTTTTT
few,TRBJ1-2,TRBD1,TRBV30,CAGRDRVYYGYTF,TGTGCCGGCCGAGACAGGGTTTACTATGGCTACACCTTC
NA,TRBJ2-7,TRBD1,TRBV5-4,CASSYRDRAREQYF,TGTGCCAGCAGCTACCGGGACAGGGCGCGGGAGCAGTACTTC
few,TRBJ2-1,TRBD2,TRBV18,CASSPRSSGSLDEQFF,TGTGCCAGCTCACCCCGGAGTAGCGGGAGTCTAGATGAGCAGTTCTTC
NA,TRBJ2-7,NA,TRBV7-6,CASSYGDSYEQYF,TGTGCCAGCAGCTACGGGGATTCGTACGAGCAGTACTTC
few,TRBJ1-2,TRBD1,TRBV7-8,CASSRDSNYGYTF,TGTGCCAGCAGCAGGGACAGCAACTATGGCTACACCTTC
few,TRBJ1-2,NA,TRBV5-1,CASSLGQDGYTF,TGCGCCAGCAGCTTGGGACAGGATGGCTACACCTTC
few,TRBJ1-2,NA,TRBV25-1,CASSGGSYGYTF,TGTGCCAGCAGTGGTGGGAGCTATGGCTACACCTTC
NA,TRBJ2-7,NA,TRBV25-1,CASSKGTRAYEQYF,TGTGCCAGCAGTAAAGGCACCAGGGCTTACGAGCAGTACTTC
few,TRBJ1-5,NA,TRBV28,CASSSGGTISNQPQHF,TGTGCCAGCAGTTCGGGGGGAACTATTAGCAATCAGCCCCAGCATTTT
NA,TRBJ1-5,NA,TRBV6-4,CASSTGVRNQPQHF,TGTGCCAGCTCCACGGGGGTGAGGAATCAGCCCCAGCATTTT